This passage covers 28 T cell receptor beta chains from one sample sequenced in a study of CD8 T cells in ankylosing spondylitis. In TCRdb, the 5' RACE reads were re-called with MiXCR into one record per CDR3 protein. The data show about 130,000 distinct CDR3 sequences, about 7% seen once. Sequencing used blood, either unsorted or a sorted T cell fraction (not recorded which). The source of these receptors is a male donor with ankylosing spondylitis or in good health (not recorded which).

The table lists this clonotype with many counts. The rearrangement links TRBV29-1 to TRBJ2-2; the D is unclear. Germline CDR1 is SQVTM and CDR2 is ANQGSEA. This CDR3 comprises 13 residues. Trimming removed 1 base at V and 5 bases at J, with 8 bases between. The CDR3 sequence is CSVEVSRTGELFF. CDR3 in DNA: TGCAGCGTTGAAGTTTCCAGGACCGGGGAGCTGTTTTTT.

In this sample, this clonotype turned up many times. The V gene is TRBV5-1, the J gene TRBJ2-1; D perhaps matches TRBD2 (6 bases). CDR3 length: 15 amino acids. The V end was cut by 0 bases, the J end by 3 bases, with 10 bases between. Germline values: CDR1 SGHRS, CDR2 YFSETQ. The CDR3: CASSLGLEFYNEQFF. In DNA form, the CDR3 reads TGCGCCAGCAGCTTGGGACTAGAATTCTACAATGAGCAGTTCTTC. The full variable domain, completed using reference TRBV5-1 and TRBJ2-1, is KAGVTQTPRYLIKTRGQQVTLSCSPISGHRSVSWYQQTPGQGLQFLFEYFSETQRNKGNFPGRFSGRQFSNSRSEMNVSTLELGDSALYLCASSLGLEFYNEQFFGPGTRLTVL.

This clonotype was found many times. The CDR3 spells CASSLGGQTSYEQYF. The DNA for the CDR3 is TGTGCCAGCAGCTTAGGAGGACAGACCTCCTACGAGCAGTACTTC. The rearrangement joins TRBV7-9 to TRBJ2-7, with a possible D match to TRBD1 (6 bases). Per germline, CDR1 SEHNR and CDR2 FQNEAQ (reference sequence). Deletions cut 1 base from V and 0 bases from J, with 10 bases between. This CDR3 has 15 amino acids.

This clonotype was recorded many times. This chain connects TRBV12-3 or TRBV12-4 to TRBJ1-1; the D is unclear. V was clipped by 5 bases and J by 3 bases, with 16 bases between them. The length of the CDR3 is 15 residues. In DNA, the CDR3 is TGTGCCAGCAGTCCAGCCATCGGAGGTTACACTGAAGCTTTCTTT. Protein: CASSPAIGGYTEAFF.

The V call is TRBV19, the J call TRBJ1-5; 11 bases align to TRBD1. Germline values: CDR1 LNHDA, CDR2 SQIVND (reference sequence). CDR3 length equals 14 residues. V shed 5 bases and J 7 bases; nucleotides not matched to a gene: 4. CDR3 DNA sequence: TGTGCCAGTAGTGGGACAGGGGGATTCCAGCCCCAGCATTTT. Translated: CASSGTGGFQPQHF.

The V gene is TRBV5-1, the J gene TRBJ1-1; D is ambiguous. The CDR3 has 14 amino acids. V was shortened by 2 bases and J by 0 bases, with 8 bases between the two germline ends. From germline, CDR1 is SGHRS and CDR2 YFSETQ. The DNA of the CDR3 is TGCGCCAGCAGCTTAACGGATTTGAACACTGAAGCTTTCTTT. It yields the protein CASSLTDLNTEAFF.

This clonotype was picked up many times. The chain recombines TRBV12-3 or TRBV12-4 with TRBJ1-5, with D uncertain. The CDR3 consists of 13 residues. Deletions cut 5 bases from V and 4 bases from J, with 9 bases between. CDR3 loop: CASSPRFNQPQHF. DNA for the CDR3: TGTGCCAGCAGTCCACGTTTTAATCAGCCCCAGCATTTT.

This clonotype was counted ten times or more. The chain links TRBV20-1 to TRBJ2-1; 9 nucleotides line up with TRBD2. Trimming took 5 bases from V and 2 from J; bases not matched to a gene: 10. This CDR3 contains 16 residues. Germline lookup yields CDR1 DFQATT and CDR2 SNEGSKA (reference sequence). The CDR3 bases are TGCAGTGCTTCCTGGGGTGAGCGGGGGGCCTACAATGAGCAGTTCTTC. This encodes CSASWGERGAYNEQFF.

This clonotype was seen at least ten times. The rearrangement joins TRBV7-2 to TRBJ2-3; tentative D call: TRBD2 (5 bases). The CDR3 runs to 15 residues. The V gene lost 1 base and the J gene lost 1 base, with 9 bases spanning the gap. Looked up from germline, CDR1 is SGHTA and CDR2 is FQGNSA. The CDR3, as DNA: TGTGCCAGCAGCTTAGTGGTAGCGCGCACAGATACGCAGTATTTT. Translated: CASSLVVARTDTQYF.

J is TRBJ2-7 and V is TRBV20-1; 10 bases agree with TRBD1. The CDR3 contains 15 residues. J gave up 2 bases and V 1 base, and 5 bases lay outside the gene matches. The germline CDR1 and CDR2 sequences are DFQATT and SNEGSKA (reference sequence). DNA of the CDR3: TGCAGTGCTAGAGGGGGACAGGGGATCCCCTACGAGCAGTACTTC. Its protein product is CSARGGQGIPYEQYF.

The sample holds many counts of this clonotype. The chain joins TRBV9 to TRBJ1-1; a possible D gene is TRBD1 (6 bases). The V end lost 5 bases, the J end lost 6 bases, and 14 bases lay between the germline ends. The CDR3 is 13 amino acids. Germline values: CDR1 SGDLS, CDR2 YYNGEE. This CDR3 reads CASRPWTASEAFF. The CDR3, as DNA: TGTGCCAGCAGACCTTGGACAGCCTCTGAAGCTTTCTTT.

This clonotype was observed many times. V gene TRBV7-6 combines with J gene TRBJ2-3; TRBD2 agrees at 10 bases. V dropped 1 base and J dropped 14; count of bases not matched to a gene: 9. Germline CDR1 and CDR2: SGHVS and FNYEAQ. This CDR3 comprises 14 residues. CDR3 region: CASSLDTSGAHPYF. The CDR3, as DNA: TGTGCCAGCAGCTTAGATACTAGCGGGGCCCACCCGTATTTT.

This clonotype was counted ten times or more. For the CDR3, the DNA is TGCGCCAGCACCCTGACCTCAAATTCACCCCTCCACTTT. Translated: CASTLTSNSPLHF. This sequence joins TRBV5-1 and TRBJ1-6; no definite D call. CDR3 length: 13 residues. Germline loops: CDR1 SGHRS, CDR2 YFSETQ. Trimming removed 6 bases from V and 7 bases from J, with 11 bases in between.

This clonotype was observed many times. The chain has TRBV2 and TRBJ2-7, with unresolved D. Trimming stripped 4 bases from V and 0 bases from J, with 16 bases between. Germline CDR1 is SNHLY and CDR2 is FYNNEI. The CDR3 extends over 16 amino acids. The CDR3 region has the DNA TGTGCCAGCAGTGTTGGGCCAGCGAAGAGCTCCTACGAGCAGTACTTC. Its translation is CASSVGPAKSSYEQYF.

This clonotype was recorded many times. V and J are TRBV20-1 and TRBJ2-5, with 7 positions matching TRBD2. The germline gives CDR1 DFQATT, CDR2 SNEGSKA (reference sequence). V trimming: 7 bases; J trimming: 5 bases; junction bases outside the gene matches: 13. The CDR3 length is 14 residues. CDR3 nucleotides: TGCAGTGTAGGGAGAGTGGGAGGGCGGGAGACCCAGTACTTC. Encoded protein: CSVGRVGGRETQYF.

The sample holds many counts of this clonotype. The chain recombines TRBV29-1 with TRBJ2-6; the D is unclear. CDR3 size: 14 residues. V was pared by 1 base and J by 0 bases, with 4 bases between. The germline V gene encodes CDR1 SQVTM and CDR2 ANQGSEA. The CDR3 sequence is CSVEGVSGANVLTF. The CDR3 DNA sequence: TGCAGCGTTGAAGGGGTCTCTGGGGCCAACGTCCTGACTTTC.

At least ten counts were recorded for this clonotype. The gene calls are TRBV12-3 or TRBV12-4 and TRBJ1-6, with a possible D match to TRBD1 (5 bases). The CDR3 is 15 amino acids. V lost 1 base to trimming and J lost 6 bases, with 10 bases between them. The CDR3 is CASSLDGRANSPLHF. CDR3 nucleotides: TGTGCCAGCAGTTTAGACGGCAGGGCTAATTCACCCCTCCACTTT.

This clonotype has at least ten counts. CDR3 nucleotide sequence: TGCGCCAGCAGCTTTGAGCGGGGGACGTACAATGAGCAGTTCTTC. It is translated as CASSFERGTYNEQFF. This chain links TRBV5-1 with TRBJ2-1, with 8 positions matching TRBD2. Germline V gene data show CDR1 as SGHRS and CDR2 as YFSETQ. The CDR3 extends over 15 amino acids. V lost 2 bases to trimming and J lost 4 bases; unmatched junction nucleotides: 5.

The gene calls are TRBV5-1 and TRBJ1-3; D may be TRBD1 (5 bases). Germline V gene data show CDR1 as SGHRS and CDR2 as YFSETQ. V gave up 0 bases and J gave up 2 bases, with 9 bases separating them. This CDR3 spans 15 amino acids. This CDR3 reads CASSLAGAPGNTIYF. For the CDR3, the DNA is TGCGCCAGCAGCTTGGCTGGGGCCCCTGGAAACACCATATATTTT. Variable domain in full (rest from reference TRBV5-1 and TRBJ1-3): KAGVTQTPRYLIKTRGQQVTLSCSPISGHRSVSWYQQTPGQGLQFLFEYFSETQRNKGNFPGRFSGRQFSNSRSEMNVSTLELGDSALYLCASSLAGAPGNTIYFGEGSWLTVV.

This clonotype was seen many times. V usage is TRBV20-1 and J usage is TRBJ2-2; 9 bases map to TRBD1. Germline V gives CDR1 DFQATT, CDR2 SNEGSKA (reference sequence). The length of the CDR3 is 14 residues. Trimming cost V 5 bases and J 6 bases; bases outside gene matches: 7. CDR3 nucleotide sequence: TGCAGTGCTCCAGTCAACAGGGGGCCCGGGGAGCTGTTTTTT. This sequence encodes CSAPVNRGPGELFF.

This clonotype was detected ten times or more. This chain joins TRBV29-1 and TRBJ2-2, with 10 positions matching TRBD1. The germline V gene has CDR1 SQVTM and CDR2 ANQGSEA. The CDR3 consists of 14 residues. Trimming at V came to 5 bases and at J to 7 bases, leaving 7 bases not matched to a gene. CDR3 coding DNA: TGCAGCGTTCAGGACAGGGGGTCGGTCGGGGAGCTGTTTTTT. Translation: CSVQDRGSVGELFF.

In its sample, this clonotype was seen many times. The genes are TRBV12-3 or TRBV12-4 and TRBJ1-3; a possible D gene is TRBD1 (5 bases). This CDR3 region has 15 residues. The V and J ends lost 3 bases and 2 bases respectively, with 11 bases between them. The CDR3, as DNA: TGTGCCAGCAGTTTCCGGGGCCGAGCTGGAAACACCATATATTTT. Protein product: CASSFRGRAGNTIYF.

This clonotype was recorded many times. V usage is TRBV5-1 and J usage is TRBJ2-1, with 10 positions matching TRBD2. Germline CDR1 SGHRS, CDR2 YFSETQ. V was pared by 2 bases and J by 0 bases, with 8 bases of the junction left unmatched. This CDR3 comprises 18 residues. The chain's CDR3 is CASSFPSGGLSSYNEQFF. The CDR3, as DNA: TGCGCCAGCAGCTTCCCTAGCGGGGGCCTGAGCTCCTACAATGAGCAGTTCTTC.

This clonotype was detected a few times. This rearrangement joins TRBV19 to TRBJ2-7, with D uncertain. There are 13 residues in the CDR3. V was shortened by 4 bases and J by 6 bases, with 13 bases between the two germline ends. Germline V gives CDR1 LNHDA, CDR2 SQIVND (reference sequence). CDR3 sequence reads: CASSTSRVSEQYF. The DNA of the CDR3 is TGTGCCAGTAGTACTAGTAGAGTTTCCGAGCAGTACTTC.

The CDR3 DNA follows: TGTGCCAGCAGTGAACTGGGACAGGAGGCAGGTGAAAAACTGTTTTTT. Translating gives CASSELGQEAGEKLFF. The chain combines TRBV25-1 with TRBJ1-4, with TRBD1 matching 8 bases. V lost 2 bases, J lost 7 bases, and 9 bases stayed unmatched. This CDR3 is 16 amino acids long. The germline gives CDR1 MGHDK, CDR2 SYGVNS.

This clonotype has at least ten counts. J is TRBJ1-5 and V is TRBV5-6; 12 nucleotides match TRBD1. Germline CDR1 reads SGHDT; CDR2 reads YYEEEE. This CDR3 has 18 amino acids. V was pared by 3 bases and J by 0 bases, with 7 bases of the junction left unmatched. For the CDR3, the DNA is TGTGCCAGCAGCTACGGGACAGGGGGCTCGACTAGCAATCAGCCCCAGCATTTT. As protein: CASSYGTGGSTSNQPQHF.

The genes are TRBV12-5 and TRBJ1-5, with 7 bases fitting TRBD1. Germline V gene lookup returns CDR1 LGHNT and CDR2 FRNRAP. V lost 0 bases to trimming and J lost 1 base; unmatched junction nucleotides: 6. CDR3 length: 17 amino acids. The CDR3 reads CASGLVLGGQSNQPQHF. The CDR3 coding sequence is TGTGCTAGTGGTTTGGTACTGGGGGGACAGAGCAATCAGCCCCAGCATTTT.

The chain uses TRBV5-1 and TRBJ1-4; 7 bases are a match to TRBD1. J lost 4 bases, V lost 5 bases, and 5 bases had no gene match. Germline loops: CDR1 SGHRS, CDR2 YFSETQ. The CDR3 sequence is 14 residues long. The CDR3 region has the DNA TGCGCCAGCAGTGGAGGACAGGTTAATGAAAAACTGTTTTTT. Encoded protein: CASSGGQVNEKLFF.